This T cell receptor beta chain was sequenced during a study of shared T cell receptors in the human thymus (dated by TCRdb to the early 2020s). Turning to the overall study: The study examined how self-reactive, shared T-cell receptor alpha chains are generated in the human thymus.

For this clone: What antigen it recognizes has not been identified. No clone much larger than this one lies a single base away; base qualities are absent.

Receptors were amplified or captured by the immunoSEQ multiplex PCR assay. This is the immuneACCESS table as TCRdb keeps it, with only in-frame sequences that have V and J called. A part of the clones is gone; compared with another copy, unresolved V genes explain less than half, and the rest is unexplained. In this sample the table shows about 660,000 clones, 88% of which occur a single time. The leading ten clones occupy about 0.01% of the sample. Counted from cysteine to phenylalanine, this CDR3 has 14 amino acids. Kept here is only the CDR3 DNA, which spans 42 bases and is read in frame from base 1. The germline V gene (reference sequence) provides CDR1 MNHNY and CDR2 SVGAGI. V drops 0 bases and J drops 4 bases, leaving 7 bases in between. Separately, the same data were catalogued under a study of human thymus T cells. The second source states: Immunologically healthy infants undergoing open corrective cardiac surgery for congenital heart defects in Finland were used as donors. Thymus tissue was obtained as surgical resects removed during corrective cardiac surgery. Both the thymic and the peripheral blood repertoires appeared to show biased V and J gene segment usage. Highly overlapping thymic TCR repertoires among unrelated individuals were reported in the related research. The study described the TCR alpha and beta repertoires in under ten infant thymus samples and a few matching peripheral blood samples. The infant donors were roughly 6 to 250 days old, and the cohort included over 5 males and a couple of females. After being mechanically released from the tissue, thymocytes were kept at -70 degrees C in pellets of about 10-33 million cells. A QIAsymphony instrument was used to extract genomic DNA from the frozen cell pellets. Using the immunoSEQ multiplex PCR assay, the TCRB and TCRAD loci were amplified from a standardized quantity of quality-controlled genomic DNA. The V(D)J region was spanned by amplicons of a length sufficient to cover the CDR3 and to identify V and J genes. The commercial immunoSEQ service was used to sequence amplicons on an Illumina platform. Corrections for primer bias and sequencing errors followed previously described methods, while TCRAD and TCRB definitions were based on the IMGT database. The repertoires were analysed using immunoSEQ Analyzer 3.0 and VDJTools for basic statistics, V/J segment usage, diversity estimates, rarefaction and pairwise overlap. Diversity was estimated with Chao1, ChaoE, Efron-Thisted, Shannon and inverse Simpson indices, and also on datasets down-sampled to the smallest sample. Repertoire overlap used strict matching of CDR3 nucleotide sequence, V gene and J gene, with Jaccard-based multidimensional scaling clustering. Thymus samples yielded on average around 810,000 unique TCRB clonotypes, compared with some 89,000 from blood samples.

This clonotype originated in a boy in the first two years of life with a congenital heart defect. Donor details come from another sample of the same person, matched by shared clones. Sequenced material: thymocytes. Rearrangement joined TRBV6-6 to TRBJ2-1; TRBD1 is a weak D gene call, 5 bases matching. The base sequence is TGTGCCAGCAGTTACTCGGCAGGGTACAATGAGCAGTTCTTC. It codes for CASSYSAGYNEQFF.